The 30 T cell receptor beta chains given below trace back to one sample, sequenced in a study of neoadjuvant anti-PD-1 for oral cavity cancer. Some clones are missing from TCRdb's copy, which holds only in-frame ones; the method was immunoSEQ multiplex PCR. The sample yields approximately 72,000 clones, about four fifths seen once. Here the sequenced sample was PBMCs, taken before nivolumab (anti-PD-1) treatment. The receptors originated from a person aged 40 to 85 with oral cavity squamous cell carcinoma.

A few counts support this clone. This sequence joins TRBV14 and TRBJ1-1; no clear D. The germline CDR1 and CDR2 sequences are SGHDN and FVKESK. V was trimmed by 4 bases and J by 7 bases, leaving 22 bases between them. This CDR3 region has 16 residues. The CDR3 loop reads CASSLSRGKEAIEAFF. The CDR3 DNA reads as TGTGCCAGCAGCCTTTCTCGCGGAAAAGAGGCCATTGAAGCTTTCTTT.

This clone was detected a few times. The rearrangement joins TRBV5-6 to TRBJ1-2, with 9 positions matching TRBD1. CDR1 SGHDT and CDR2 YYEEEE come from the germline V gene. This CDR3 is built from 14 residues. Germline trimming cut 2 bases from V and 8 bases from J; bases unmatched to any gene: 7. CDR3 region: CASSFRDRAGGYTF. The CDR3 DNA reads TGTGCCAGCAGCTTTAGGGACAGGGCAGGAGGCTACACCTTC. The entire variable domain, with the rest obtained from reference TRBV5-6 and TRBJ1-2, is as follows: DAGVTQSPTHLIKTRGQQVTLRCSPKSGHDTVSWYQQALGQGPQFIFQYYEEEERQRGNFPDRFSGHQFPNYSSELNVNALLLGDSALYLCASSFRDRAGGYTFGSGTRLTVV.

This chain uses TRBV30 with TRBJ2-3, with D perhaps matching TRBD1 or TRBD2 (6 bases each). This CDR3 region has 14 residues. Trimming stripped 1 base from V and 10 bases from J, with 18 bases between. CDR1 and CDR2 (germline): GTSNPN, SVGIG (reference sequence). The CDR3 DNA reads TGTGCCTGGAGTGAAGGGGGACTCTTGCCGGCGCAGTATTTT. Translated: CAWSEGGLLPAQYF.

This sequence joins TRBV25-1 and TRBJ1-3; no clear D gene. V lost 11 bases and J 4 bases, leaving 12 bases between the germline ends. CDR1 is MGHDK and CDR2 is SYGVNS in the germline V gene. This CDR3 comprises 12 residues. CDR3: CAAAPPGNTIYF. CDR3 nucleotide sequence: TGTGCCGCCGCCCCCCCCGGAAACACCATATATTTT.

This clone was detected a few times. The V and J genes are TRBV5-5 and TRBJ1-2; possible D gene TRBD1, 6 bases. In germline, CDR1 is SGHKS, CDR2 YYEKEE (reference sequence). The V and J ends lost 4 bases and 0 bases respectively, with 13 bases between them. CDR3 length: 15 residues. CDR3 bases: TGTGCCAGCAGCGTGGGGGCCGGAACTAACTATGGCTACACCTTC. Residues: CASSVGAGTNYGYTF.

This CDR3 is CAWKRVLPGYGYTF. As DNA, the CDR3 is TGTGCCTGGAAACGGGTTCTGCCCGGGTATGGCTACACCTTC. J is TRBJ1-2 and V is TRBV30; D is ambiguous. Germline CDR1 GTSNPN, CDR2 SVGIG (reference sequence). V was pared by 4 bases and J by 5 bases, with 17 bases between. CDR3 length: 14 amino acids. The full variable domain, its missing parts supplied by reference TRBV30 and TRBJ1-2, is SQTIHQWPATLVQPVGSPLSLECTVEGTSNPNLYWYRQAAGRGLQLLFYSVGIGQISSEVPQNLSASRPQDRQFILSSKKLLLSDSGFYLCAWKRVLPGYGYTFGSGTRLTVV.

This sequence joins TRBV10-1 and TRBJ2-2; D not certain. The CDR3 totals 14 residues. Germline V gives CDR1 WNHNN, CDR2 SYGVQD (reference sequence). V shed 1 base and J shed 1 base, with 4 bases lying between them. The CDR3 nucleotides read TGCGCCAGCAGTGAGTACAAGAACACCGGGGAGCTGTTTTTT. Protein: CASSEYKNTGELFF.

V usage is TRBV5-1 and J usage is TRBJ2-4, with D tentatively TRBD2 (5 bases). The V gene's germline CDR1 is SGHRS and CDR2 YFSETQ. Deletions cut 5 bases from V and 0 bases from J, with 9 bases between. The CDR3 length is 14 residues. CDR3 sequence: CASRRTLAKNIQYF. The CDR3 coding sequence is TGCGCCAGCAGGCGGACTCTAGCCAAAAACATTCAGTACTTC.

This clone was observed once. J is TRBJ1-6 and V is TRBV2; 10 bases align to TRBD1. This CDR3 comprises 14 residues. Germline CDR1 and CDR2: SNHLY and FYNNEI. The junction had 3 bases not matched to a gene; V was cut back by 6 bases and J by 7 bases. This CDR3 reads CASSEGQGNSPLHF. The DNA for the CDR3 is TGTGCCAGCAGCGAGGGACAGGGGAATTCACCCCTCCACTTT. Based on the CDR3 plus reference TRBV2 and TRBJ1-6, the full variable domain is EPEVTQTPSHQVTQMGQEVILRCVPISNHLYFYWYRQILGQKVEFLVSFYNNEISEKSEIFDDQFSVERPDGSNFTLKIRSTKLEDSAMYFCASSEGQGNSPLHFGNGTRLTVT.

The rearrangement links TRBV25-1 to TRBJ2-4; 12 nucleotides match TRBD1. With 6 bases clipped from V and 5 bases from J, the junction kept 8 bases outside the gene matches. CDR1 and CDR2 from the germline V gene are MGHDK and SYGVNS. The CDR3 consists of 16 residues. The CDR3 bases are TGTGCCAGCAGCCCCGGGACAGGGGGCTTCGAAAACATTCAGTACTTC. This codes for CASSPGTGGFENIQYF.

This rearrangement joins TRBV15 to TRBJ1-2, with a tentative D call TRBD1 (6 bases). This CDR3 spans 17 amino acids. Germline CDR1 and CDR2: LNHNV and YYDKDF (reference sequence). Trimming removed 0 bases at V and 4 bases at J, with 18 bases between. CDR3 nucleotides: TGTGCCACCAGCAGAGATCCGGGGGCCGCGACCTTCTATGGCTACACCTTC. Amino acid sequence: CATSRDPGAATFYGYTF.

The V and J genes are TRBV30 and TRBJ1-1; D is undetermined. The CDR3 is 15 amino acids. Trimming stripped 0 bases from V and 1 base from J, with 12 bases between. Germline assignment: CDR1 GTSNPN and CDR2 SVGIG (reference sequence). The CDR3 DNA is TGTGCCTGGAGTGTTTTGGGCAGGAGGAACACTGAAGCTTTCTTT. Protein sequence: CAWSVLGRRNTEAFF.

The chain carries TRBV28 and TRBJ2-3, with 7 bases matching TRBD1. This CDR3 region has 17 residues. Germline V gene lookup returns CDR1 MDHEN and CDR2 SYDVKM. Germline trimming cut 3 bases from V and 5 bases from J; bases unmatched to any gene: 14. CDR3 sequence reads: CASSFPRQGPFEDTQYF. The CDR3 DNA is TGTGCCAGCAGTTTCCCTAGACAGGGCCCCTTCGAAGATACGCAGTATTTT.

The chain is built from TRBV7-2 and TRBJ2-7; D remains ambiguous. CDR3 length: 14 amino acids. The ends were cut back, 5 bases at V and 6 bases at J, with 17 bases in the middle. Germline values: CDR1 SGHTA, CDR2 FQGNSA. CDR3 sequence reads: CASSNPPGAGEQYF. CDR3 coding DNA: TGTGCCAGCAGCAACCCTCCGGGTGCAGGCGAGCAGTACTTC. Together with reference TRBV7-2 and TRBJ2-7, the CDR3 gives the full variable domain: GAGVSQSPSNKVTEKGKDVELRCDPISGHTALYWYRQSLGQGLEFLIYFQGNSAPDKSGLPSDRFSAERTGGSVSTLTIQRTQQEDSAVYLCASSNPPGAGEQYFGPGTRLTVT.

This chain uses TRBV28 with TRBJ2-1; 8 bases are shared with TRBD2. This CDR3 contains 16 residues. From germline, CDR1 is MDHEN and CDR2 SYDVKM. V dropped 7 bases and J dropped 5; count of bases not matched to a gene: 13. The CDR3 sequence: CASTQGTGGPNNEQFF. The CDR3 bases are TGTGCCAGCACCCAAGGGACGGGGGGGCCTAACAATGAGCAGTTCTTC.

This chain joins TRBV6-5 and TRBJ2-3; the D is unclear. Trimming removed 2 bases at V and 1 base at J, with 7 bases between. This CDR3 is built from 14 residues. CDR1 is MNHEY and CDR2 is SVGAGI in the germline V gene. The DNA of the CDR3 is TGTGCCAGCAGTTACGGCTGGCGCACAGATACGCAGTATTTT. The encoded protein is CASSYGWRTDTQYF.

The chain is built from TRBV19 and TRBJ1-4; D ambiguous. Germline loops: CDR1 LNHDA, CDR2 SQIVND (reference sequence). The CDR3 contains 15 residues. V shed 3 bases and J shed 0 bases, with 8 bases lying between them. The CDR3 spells CASSMVSATNEKLFF. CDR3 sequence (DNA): TGTGCCAGTAGTATGGTCAGTGCAACTAATGAAAAACTGTTTTTT.

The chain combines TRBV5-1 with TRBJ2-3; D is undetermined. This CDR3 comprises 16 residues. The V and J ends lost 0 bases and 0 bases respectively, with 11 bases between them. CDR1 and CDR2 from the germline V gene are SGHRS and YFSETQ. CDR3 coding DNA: TGCGCCAGCAGCTTGGCCAGGCGCACTAGCACAGATACGCAGTATTTT. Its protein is CASSLARRTSTDTQYF.

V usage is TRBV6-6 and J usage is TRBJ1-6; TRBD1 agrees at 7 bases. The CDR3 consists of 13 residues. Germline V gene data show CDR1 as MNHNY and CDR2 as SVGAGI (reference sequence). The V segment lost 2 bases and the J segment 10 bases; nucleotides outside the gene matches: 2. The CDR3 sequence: CASSYGDRSPLHF. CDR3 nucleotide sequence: TGTGCCAGCAGTTACGGGGACAGATCACCCCTCCACTTT.

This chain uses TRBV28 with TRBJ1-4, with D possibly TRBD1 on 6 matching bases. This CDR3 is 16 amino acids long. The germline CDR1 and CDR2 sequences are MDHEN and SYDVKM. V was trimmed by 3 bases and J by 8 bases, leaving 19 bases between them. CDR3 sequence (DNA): TGTGCCAGCAGTTTGCCCCAGGGCAGGGGAAACGAAAAACTGTTTTTT. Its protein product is CASSLPQGRGNEKLFF.

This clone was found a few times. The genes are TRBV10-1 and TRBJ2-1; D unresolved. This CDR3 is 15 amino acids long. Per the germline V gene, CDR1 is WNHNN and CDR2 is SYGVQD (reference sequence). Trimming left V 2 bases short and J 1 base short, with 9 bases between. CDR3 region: CASSEKRRSYNEQFF. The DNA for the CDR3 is TGCGCCAGCAGTGAGAAGCGTAGGTCCTACAATGAGCAGTTCTTC.

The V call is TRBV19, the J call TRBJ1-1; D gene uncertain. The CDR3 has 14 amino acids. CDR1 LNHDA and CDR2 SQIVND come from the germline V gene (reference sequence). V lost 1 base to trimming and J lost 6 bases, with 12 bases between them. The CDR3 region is CASSIGQGFPEAFF. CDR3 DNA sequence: TGTGCCAGTAGTATAGGACAAGGATTTCCTGAAGCTTTCTTT. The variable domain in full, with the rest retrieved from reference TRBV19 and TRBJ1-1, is DGGITQSPKYLFRKEGQNVTLSCEQNLNHDAMYWYRQDPGQGLRLIYYSQIVNDFQKGDIAEGYSVSREKKESFPLTVTSAQKNPTAFYLCASSIGQGFPEAFFGQGTRLTVV.

The CDR3 bases are TGCGCCAGCAGTCACCGGACAGGGGGCTTCTACGAGCAGTACTTC. As protein: CASSHRTGGFYEQYF. This sequence joins TRBV23-1 and TRBJ2-7; TRBD1 matches at 11 bases. TRBV23-1 counts as an open reading frame of uncertain function. CDR3 length: 15 residues. After removal of 3 bases from V and 3 bases from J, the junction contained 4 bases not matched to a gene.

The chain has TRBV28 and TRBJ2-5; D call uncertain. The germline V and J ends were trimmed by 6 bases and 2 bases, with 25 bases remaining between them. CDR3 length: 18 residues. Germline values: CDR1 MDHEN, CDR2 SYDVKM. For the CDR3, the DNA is TGTGCCAGCAGCCAACTGGGGATTAGGAAGCGAGTACAAGAGACCCAGTACTTC. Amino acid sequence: CASSQLGIRKRVQETQYF. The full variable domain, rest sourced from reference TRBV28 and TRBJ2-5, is DVKVTQSSRYLVKRTGEKVFLECVQDMDHENMFWYRQDPGLGLRLIYFSYDVKMKEKGDIPEGYSVSREKKERFSLILESASTNQTSMYLCASSQLGIRKRVQETQYFGPGTRLLVL.

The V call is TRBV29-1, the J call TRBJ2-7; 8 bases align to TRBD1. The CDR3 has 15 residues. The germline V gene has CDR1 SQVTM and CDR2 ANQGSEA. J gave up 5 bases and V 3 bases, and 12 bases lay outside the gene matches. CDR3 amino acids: CSVEGVGQGYNEQYF. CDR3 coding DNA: TGCAGCGTTGAGGGGGTCGGACAGGGATACAACGAGCAGTACTTC.

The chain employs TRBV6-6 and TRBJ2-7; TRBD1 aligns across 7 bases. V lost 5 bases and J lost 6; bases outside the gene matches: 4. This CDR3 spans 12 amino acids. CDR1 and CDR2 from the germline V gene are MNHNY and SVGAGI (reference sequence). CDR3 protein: CASSLEGAEQYF. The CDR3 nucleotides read TGTGCCAGCAGTCTTGAGGGGGCCGAGCAGTACTTC.

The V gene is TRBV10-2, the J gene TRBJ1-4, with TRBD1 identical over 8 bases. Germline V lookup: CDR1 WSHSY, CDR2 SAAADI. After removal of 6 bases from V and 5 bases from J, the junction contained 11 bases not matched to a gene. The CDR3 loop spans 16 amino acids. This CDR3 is CASSGTGGVANEKLFF. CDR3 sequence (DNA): TGCGCCAGCAGCGGTACAGGGGGAGTTGCGAATGAAAAACTGTTTTTT.

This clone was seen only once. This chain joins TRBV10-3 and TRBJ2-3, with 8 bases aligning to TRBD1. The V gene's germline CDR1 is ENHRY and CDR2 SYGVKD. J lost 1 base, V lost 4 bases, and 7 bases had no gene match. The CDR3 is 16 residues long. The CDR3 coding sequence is TGTGCCATCAGTGCCCAGGACAGGGCCGGCACAGATACGCAGTATTTT. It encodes CAISAQDRAGTDTQYF.

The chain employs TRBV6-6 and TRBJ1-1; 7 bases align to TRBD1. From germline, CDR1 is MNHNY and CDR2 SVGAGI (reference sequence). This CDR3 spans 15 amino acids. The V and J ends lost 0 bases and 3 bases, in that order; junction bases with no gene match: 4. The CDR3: CASSYSRQGDTEAFF. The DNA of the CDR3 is TGTGCCAGCAGTTACTCCCGACAGGGAGACACTGAAGCTTTCTTT.

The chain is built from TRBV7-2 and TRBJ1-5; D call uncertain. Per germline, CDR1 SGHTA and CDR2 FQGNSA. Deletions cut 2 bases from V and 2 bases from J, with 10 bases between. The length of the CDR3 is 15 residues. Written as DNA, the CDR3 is TGTGCCAGCAGCTTATCTGTGGCGGGCAATCAGCCCCAGCATTTT. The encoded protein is CASSLSVAGNQPQHF.